The clone carrying this TCR beta chain was detected only once. Its matching antigen is unknown. These data are taken from a study of cytomegalovirus exposure and HLA in healthy donors. General study points: Follow-up analysis later connected one missense variant in DCLRE1C with trimming of TCR beta V- and J-genes. On later analysis, the bulk of CMV-associated TCR beta chains appeared to be HLA-restricted. In an earlier analysis, productive rearrangement rates for most beta V segments clustered near 87% or 30%.

The PCR employed 60 Vbeta primers together with 13 Jbeta primers. Here immunoSEQ multiplex PCR was the method, and the copy in TCRdb shows in-frame clones only, minus some. The table records around 180,000 clones, roughly four fifths of them present only once. The source material was PBMCs. The sequence was obtained from a man between 18 and 35 years old in good health and CMV-seronegative.

For the CDR3, the DNA is TGTGCCAGTAGTATGGGGCGGAACCAAGAGACCCAGTACTTC. It translates to CASSMGRNQETQYF. This rearrangement joins TRBV19 to TRBJ2-5; tentatively, D is TRBD1 (5 bases). The CDR3 contains 14 residues. The ends were cut back, 3 bases at V and 0 bases at J, with 8 bases in the middle. Germline CDR1 and CDR2: LNHDA and SQIVND (reference sequence).